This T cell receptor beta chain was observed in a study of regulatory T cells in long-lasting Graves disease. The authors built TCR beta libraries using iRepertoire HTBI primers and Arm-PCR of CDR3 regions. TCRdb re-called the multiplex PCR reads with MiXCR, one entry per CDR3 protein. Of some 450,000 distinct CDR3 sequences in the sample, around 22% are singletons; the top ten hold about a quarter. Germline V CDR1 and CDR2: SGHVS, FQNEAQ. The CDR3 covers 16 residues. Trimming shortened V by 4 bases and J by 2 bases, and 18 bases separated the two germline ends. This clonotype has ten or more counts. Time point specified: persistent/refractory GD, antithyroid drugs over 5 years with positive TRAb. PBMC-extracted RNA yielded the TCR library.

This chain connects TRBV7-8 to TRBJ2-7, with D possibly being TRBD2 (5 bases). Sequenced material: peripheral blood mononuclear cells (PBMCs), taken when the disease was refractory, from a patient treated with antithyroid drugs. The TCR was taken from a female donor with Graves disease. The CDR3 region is CASSSSGASPTYEQYF. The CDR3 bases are TGTGCCAGCAGCTCGAGCGGTGCCTCCCCAACCTACGAGCAGTACTTC. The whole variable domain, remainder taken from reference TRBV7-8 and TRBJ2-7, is GAGVSQSPRYKVAKRGQDVALRCDPISGHVSLFWYQQALGQGPEFLTYFQNEAQLDKSGLPSDRFFAERPEGSVSTLKIQRTQQEDSAVYLCASSSSGASPTYEQYFGPGTRLTVT.